The sequence of this T cell receptor (beta chain) was determined in a study of cytomegalovirus exposure and HLA in healthy donors. 60 Vbeta and 13 Jbeta primers were used in PCR. Measured with immunoSEQ multiplex PCR; TCRdb has only the in-frame clones, and not every one. Among over 150,000 clones listed, less than 80% were seen once. This CDR3 has 10 residues. Germline CDR1 reads DFQATT; CDR2 reads SNEGSKA (reference sequence). Trimming took 0 bases from V and 12 from J, leaving 6 bases between them. The sample comprised PBMCs. The J gene is TRBJ2-4, the V gene TRBV20-1, with D possibly matching TRBD2 (5 bases). The sequence was obtained from a middle-aged man in good health and CMV-seronegative. This CDR3 reads CSARDEGQYF. CDR3 bases: TGCAGTGCTAGAGATGAGGGTCAGTACTTC.